This entry lists 10 T cell receptor beta chains sequenced from one sample in a study of control samples from healthy donors and cancer patients. Only in-frame clones appear in the TCRdb table, and some are missing; sequencing was by immunoSEQ multiplex PCR. The sample includes roughly 200,000 clones, about 93% seen only once; the top ten take more than 1.3%. Specimen: blood. These receptors all come from a man in his fifties in good health.

The chain uses TRBV6-2 or TRBV6-3 and TRBJ2-1; 9 bases match TRBD1. J lost 7 bases, V lost 2 bases, and 9 bases had no gene match. The CDR3 runs to 16 residues. Germline CDR1 MNHEY, CDR2 SVGEGT. CDR3 DNA sequence: TGTGCCAGCAGTTACCCAATCGGACAGGGGAGTAATGAGCAGTTCTTC. Residues: CASSYPIGQGSNEQFF.

This chain uses TRBV5-1 with TRBJ2-3; D is undetermined. V was clipped by 7 bases and J by 5 bases, with 8 bases between them. The CDR3 spans 11 residues. Germline-derived CDR1 and CDR2 are SGHRS and YFSETQ. The CDR3 DNA reads as TGCGCCAGCTCCACTATAGATACGCAGTATTTT. Encoded protein: CASSTIDTQYF.

Only one count was recorded for this clone. The V and J genes are TRBV29-1 and TRBJ1-1; D gene unclear. The CDR3 sequence is 11 residues long. Deletions cut 6 bases from V and 4 bases from J, with 9 bases between. Germline lookup yields CDR1 SQVTM and CDR2 ANQGSEA. The CDR3 reads CSVEGSTEAFF. CDR3 sequence (DNA): TGCAGCGTCGAGGGTAGCACTGAAGCTTTCTTT.

The V and J genes are TRBV6-5 and TRBJ1-1; D is perhaps TRBD1 (5 bases). Germline CDR1 reads MNHEY; CDR2 reads SVGAGI. Trimming removed 5 bases from V and 3 bases from J, with 16 bases in between. This CDR3 region has 15 residues. CDR3: CASSPGTLLDTEAFF. Written as DNA, the CDR3 is TGTGCCAGCAGTCCCGGGACCTTGCTGGACACTGAAGCTTTCTTT.

This clone turned up a few times. The chain has TRBV5-5 and TRBJ2-1, with 10 bases fitting TRBD1. Germline V gives CDR1 SGHKS, CDR2 YYEKEE (reference sequence). The CDR3 loop spans 12 amino acids. The ends lost 0 bases at V and 14 bases at J; junction bases unmatched: 2. In DNA, the CDR3 is TGTGCCAGCAGCTTGGAGGACAGGGGGGAGTTCTTC. It translates to CASSLEDRGEFF.

The V call is TRBV7-2, the J call TRBJ2-1; D call uncertain. Germline V gene data show CDR1 as SGHTA and CDR2 as FQGNSA. The CDR3 is 12 residues long. V was shortened by 4 bases and J by 10 bases, with 11 bases between the two germline ends. The CDR3 region has the DNA TGTGCCAGCAGCTCCTTATTCCACGAGCAGTTCTTC. Its protein product is CASSSLFHEQFF. Drawing the rest from reference TRBV7-2 and TRBJ2-1, the complete variable domain is GAGVSQSPSNKVTEKGKDVELRCDPISGHTALYWYRQSLGQGLEFLIYFQGNSAPDKSGLPSDRFSAERTGGSVSTLTIQRTQQEDSAVYLCASSSLFHEQFFGPGTRLTVL.

This chain uses TRBV4-1 with TRBJ1-2; the match to TRBD1 covers 7 bases. Losses at the gene ends were 5 bases for V and 4 bases for J; bases not matched to a gene: 10. This CDR3 contains 15 residues. The germline V gene has CDR1 MGHRA and CDR2 YSYEKL. The CDR3, as DNA: TGCGCCAGCAGCTGGACAACAGGGGACCCCTATGGCTACACCTTC. Residues: CASSWTTGDPYGYTF.

The sample holds one count of this clone. V gene TRBV7-2 combines with J gene TRBJ1-6; tentative D call: TRBD1 (5 bases). Germline lookup yields CDR1 SGHTA and CDR2 FQGNSA. The CDR3 is 15 amino acids. Trimming left V 5 bases short and J 8 bases short, with 16 bases between. CDR3 in DNA: TGTGCCAGCAGCCCGGACATTAGCCCGGATTCACCCCTCCACTTT. It specifies CASSPDISPDSPLHF.

This clone was picked up a small number of times. The chain carries TRBV6-6 and TRBJ1-6; no clear D gene. Per germline, CDR1 MNHNY and CDR2 SVGAGI (reference sequence). The CDR3 spans 12 residues. Between the trimmed V and J ends, which lost 5 bases and 13 bases, there was a span of 12 bases. The CDR3 sequence is CASSPPVEPLHF. CDR3 nucleotides: TGTGCCAGCAGTCCCCCCGTGGAGCCCCTCCACTTT.

This chain connects TRBV18 to TRBJ2-5; weak D call: TRBD1 (6 bases). The CDR3 length is 14 residues. The germline gives CDR1 KGHSH, CDR2 LQKENI. The V and J ends lost 3 bases and 5 bases respectively, with 13 bases between them. The CDR3 DNA sequence: TGTGCCAGCTCACCGAAGGACAGTTGGGAGACCCAGTACTTC. As protein: CASSPKDSWETQYF.